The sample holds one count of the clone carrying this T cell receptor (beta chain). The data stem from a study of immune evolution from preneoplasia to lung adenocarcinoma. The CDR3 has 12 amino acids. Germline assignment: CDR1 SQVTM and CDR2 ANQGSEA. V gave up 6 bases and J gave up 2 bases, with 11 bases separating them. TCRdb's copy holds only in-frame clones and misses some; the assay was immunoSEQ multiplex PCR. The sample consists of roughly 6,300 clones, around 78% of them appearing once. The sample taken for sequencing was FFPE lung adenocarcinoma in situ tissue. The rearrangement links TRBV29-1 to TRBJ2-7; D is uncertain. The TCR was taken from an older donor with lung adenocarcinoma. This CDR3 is CSVRTMAYEQYF. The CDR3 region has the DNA TGCAGCGTACGCACCATGGCCTACGAGCAGTACTTC.